This TCR beta chain appears in the sequencing data of a study of blood T cell repertoires in COVID-19. Study-level background: PBMCs, B-cell-depleted T cells, or T cells provided the cDNA or gDNA that made up the material.

Clones were read by immunoSEQ multiplex PCR, and TCRdb kept only the in-frame ones, dropping some. The sample holds fewer than 100,000 clones, roughly nine tenths seen once. The CDR3 is 18 residues long. In germline, CDR1 is MNHNS, CDR2 SASEGT. Trimming removed 4 bases from V and 0 bases from J; junction bases left unmatched: 12. This TCR was sampled from a man aged 50 to 60 with acute or convalescent COVID-19. Sequencing was done on a sample of peripheral blood. The chain combines TRBV6-1 with TRBJ1-5; 7 positions agree with TRBD1. CDR3 nucleotide sequence: TGTGCCAGCAGTGCGGACAGGCAATCATCGTATAGCAATCAGCCCCAGCATTTT. The encoded protein is CASSADRQSSYSNQPQHF.